This TCR beta chain was sequenced in a study of T cell responses to AZD1222 COVID-19 vaccine. Study conclusions and caveats: Spike-specific TCR repertoires showed rising breadth and depth after two AZD1222 doses.

Here immunoSEQ multiplex PCR was the method, and the copy in TCRdb shows in-frame clones only, minus some. The repertoire holds 100,000 or so clones, with 90% to 95% as singletons. J gave up 5 bases and V 1 base, and 0 bases lay outside the gene matches. The germline gives CDR1 MGHRA, CDR2 YSYEKL. CDR3 length: 14 residues. Of note for this clone: The antigen remains undetermined.

The chain couples TRBV4-1 to TRBJ1-5, with 9 bases fitting TRBD1. The source of this sequence is an adult who received the AZD1222 COVID-19 vaccine. The source was peripheral blood, collected 28 days after the second AZD1222 dose. The CDR3 reads CASSQGQGDQPQHF. The CDR3 DNA follows: TGCGCCAGCAGCCAAGGACAGGGGGATCAGCCCCAGCATTTT.